This TCR beta chain was obtained from a study of T cell clonality in common variable immunodeficiency. In this sample, this clone turned up many times. The CDR3 goes on 3 residues after the read ends, and that part is filled in from the germline J gene. Donors gave roughly 4.5 to 8 ml heparinized peripheral whole blood. Germline V lookup: CDR1 MNHEY, CDR2 SVGEGT. The CDR3 covers 14 residues. Trimming removed 8 bases from V and 5 bases from J; junction bases left unmatched: 8. Generated by immunoSEQ multiplex PCR, the TCRdb table keeps only in-frame clones and is missing some. The repertoire shows tens of thousands of clones, none seen only once; the top ten take about 1.9%.

The chain recombines TRBV6-2 or TRBV6-3 with TRBJ1-4, with 7 bases lining up with TRBD1. Sequencing used peripheral blood mononuclear cells. This sequence originates from a person aged 18 to 70 in good health. The covered CDR3 bases are TGTGCCAGCGGTACCGGGACAGCGAATGAAAAA. Protein sequence: CASGTGTANEK. The whole CDR3 sequence is CASGTGTANEKLFF.